What follows are 27 T cell receptor beta chains derived from one specimen sequenced in a study of cytotoxic CD8 clonotypes in ibrutinib-treated CLL. Method: immunoSEQ multiplex PCR; TCRdb's copy keeps in-frame clones and lacks some. The data hold over 7,000 clones, with more than 60% observed a single time. Sequenced here: PBMCs, sampled before ibrutinib treatment. The receptors shown here come from a human donor with chronic lymphocytic leukemia.

The genes are TRBV2 and TRBJ1-2; 9 bases fit TRBD1. Unmatched junction bases numbered 6, after V lost 5 bases and J lost 8 bases. This CDR3 has 13 amino acids. In germline, CDR1 is SNHLY, CDR2 FYNNEI. The CDR3 DNA reads as TGTGCCAGCAGTCCACAGGGGGCGAGGGGCTACACCTTC. It encodes CASSPQGARGYTF.

This chain connects TRBV5-1 to TRBJ2-3, with TRBD2 identical over 11 bases. With 0 bases clipped from V and 1 base from J, the junction kept 7 bases outside the gene matches. The germline V gene has CDR1 SGHRS and CDR2 YFSETQ. The CDR3 totals 18 residues. CDR3 nucleotide sequence: TGCGCCAGCAGCTTGGGCTTACTAGCGGGAGTTGGCACAGATACGCAGTATTTT. It codes for CASSLGLLAGVGTDTQYF.

CDR3 bases: TGTGCCAGCAGCCCACCGACAGGGACCTACGAGCAGTACTTC. It yields the protein CASSPPTGTYEQYF. The chain employs TRBV5-6 and TRBJ2-7, with TRBD1 matching over 7 bases. CDR3 length: 14 amino acids. J gave up 2 bases and V 4 bases, and 6 bases lay outside the gene matches. Germline CDR1 is SGHDT and CDR2 is YYEEEE. Supplemented by reference TRBV5-6 and TRBJ2-7, the full variable domain reads DAGVTQSPTHLIKTRGQQVTLRCSPKSGHDTVSWYQQALGQGPQFIFQYYEEEERQRGNFPDRFSGHQFPNYSSELNVNALLLGDSALYLCASSPPTGTYEQYFGPGTRLTVT.

This rearrangement joins TRBV5-1 to TRBJ1-2; no definite D call. Germline CDR1 SGHRS, CDR2 YFSETQ. V dropped 3 bases and J dropped 1 base, with 25 bases sitting between them. There are 19 residues in the CDR3. The CDR3 nucleotides read TGCGCCAGCAGCTACCGATCCGGGCTCGATCCTCAGGTTAACTATGGCTACACCTTC. Amino acids: CASSYRSGLDPQVNYGYTF.

The rearrangement links TRBV30 to TRBJ1-1; possible D gene TRBD1, 5 bases. CDR1 and CDR2 from the germline V gene are GTSNPN and SVGIG (reference sequence). V was trimmed by 5 bases and J by 1 base, leaving 8 bases between them. The CDR3 is 12 residues long. CDR3 coding DNA: TGTGCCTGGGGGGACGGGAACACTGAAGCTTTCTTT. Its protein is CAWGDGNTEAFF.

The chain combines TRBV5-6 with TRBJ2-7; D is ambiguous. The germline gives CDR1 SGHDT, CDR2 YYEEEE. The V end lost 1 base, the J end lost 0 bases, and 5 bases lay between the germline ends. This CDR3 region has 13 residues. The CDR3 bases are TGTGCCAGCAGCTTGTGGGACTCCTACGAGCAGTACTTC. Its translation: CASSLWDSYEQYF.

This clone has just a few counts. V and J are TRBV5-1 and TRBJ2-1; the match to TRBD2 covers 7 bases. V trimming: 0 bases; J trimming: 4 bases; junction bases outside the gene matches: 10. Looked up from germline, CDR1 is SGHRS and CDR2 is YFSETQ. The CDR3 totals 17 residues. CDR3 bases: TGCGCCAGCAGCTTGGGTCTCGCTAGCGGCCAATACAATGAGCAGTTCTTC. It yields the protein CASSLGLASGQYNEQFF.

The rearrangement links TRBV2 to TRBJ1-1, with D possibly TRBD1 on 6 matching bases. CDR3 length equals 12 residues. Between the trimmed V and J ends, which lost 6 bases and 9 bases, there was a span of 14 bases. CDR1 is SNHLY and CDR2 is FYNNEI in the germline V gene. The CDR3 here is CASSAGHQKAFF. CDR3 DNA: TGTGCCAGCAGCGCGGGACACCAGAAAGCTTTCTTT.

This clone was seen a single time. The chain recombines TRBV18 with TRBJ2-7; 14 nucleotides match TRBD2. This CDR3 contains 20 residues. V dropped 2 bases and J dropped 5; count of bases not matched to a gene: 17. CDR1 and CDR2 from the germline V gene are KGHSH and LQKENI. The CDR3 here is CASSPSGGAGTSGSIHEQYF. The CDR3 coding sequence is TGTGCCAGCTCACCAAGTGGGGGGGCTGGGACTAGCGGGAGTATCCACGAGCAGTACTTC.

Only one count was recorded for this clone. The genes are TRBV19 and TRBJ1-2; the D gene is possibly TRBD1 (5 bases). This CDR3 has 17 residues. Trimming stripped 3 bases from V and 3 bases from J, with 20 bases between. Germline V CDR1 and CDR2: LNHDA, SQIVND (reference sequence). The CDR3 region has the DNA TGTGCCAGTAGTATCTTTACAGGATCCAGCGTGGACTATGGCTACACCTTC. It codes for CASSIFTGSSVDYGYTF.

The chain joins TRBV21-1 to TRBJ2-1; the table names TRBD2, a call not compared with the DNA. TRBV21-1 is designated a pseudogene. The CDR3 covers 16 residues. The CDR3 nucleotides are TGTGCCAGCAGCAAAGGCTCTAGCGGGAGCGGCTCTGAGCAGTTCTTC. Protein sequence: CASSKGSSGSGSEQFF.

The chain combines TRBV27 with TRBJ2-2, with 7 bases that match TRBD1. CDR3 length: 16 amino acids. Germline CDR1 MNHEY, CDR2 SMNVEV (reference sequence). V gave up 0 bases and J gave up 7 bases; unmatched junction bases: 8. CDR3 sequence reads: CASSLSPDRVGGELFF. DNA for the CDR3: TGTGCCAGCAGTTTATCCCCCGACAGGGTGGGCGGGGAGCTGTTTTTT.

This chain links TRBV16 with TRBJ2-5; possible D gene TRBD2, 5 bases. The CDR3 sequence is 15 residues long. Looked up from germline, CDR1 is KGHSY and CDR2 is FQNENV. The V end was cut by 1 base, the J end by 3 bases, with 12 bases between. CDR3 sequence: CASSQLGGLKETQYF. The DNA for the CDR3 is TGTGCCAGCAGCCAATTAGGAGGCCTAAAAGAGACCCAGTACTTC.

This clone was seen a single time. The V and J genes are TRBV27 and TRBJ1-4; D remains ambiguous. The germline V gene encodes CDR1 MNHEY and CDR2 SMNVEV (reference sequence). The CDR3 is made up of 14 amino acids. Trimming shortened V by 5 bases and J by 3 bases, and 10 bases separated the two germline ends. CDR3 in amino acids: CASSLRGSNEKLFF. CDR3 DNA: TGTGCCAGCAGTCTACGGGGATCTAATGAAAAACTGTTTTTT.

This clone was observed a few times. This chain links TRBV6-1 with TRBJ1-2; 7 nucleotides align to TRBD1. The V gene end was trimmed by 5 bases and the J gene end by 7 bases; junction bases not matched to a gene: 7. This CDR3 region has 13 residues. Per germline, CDR1 MNHNS and CDR2 SASEGT. The CDR3 coding sequence is TGTGCCAGCAGTCAGGGGGAAATTGGTGGCTACACCTTC. Its translation is CASSQGEIGGYTF.

This rearrangement joins TRBV4-3 to TRBJ2-1; D gene ambiguous. Between the trimmed V and J ends, which lost 0 bases and 9 bases, there was a span of 9 bases. The germline gives CDR1 LGHNA, CDR2 YSLEER. The CDR3 totals 13 residues. The chain's CDR3 is CASSQERRGEQFF. As DNA, the CDR3 is TGCGCCAGCAGCCAAGAGAGGCGCGGTGAGCAGTTCTTC.

The CDR3 coding sequence is TGTGCCGGACAGGACGGTCAGAACACTGAAGCTTTCTTT. This gives the protein CAGQDGQNTEAFF. This rearrangement joins TRBV6-6 to TRBJ1-1; the match to TRBD1 covers 7 bases. The junction had 7 bases not matched to a gene; V was cut back by 11 bases and J by 1 base. The length of the CDR3 is 13 residues. CDR1 and CDR2 from the germline V gene are MNHNY and SVGAGI (reference sequence).

The CDR3 DNA reads TGTGCAATGGACAGGGGGCGGAGAGATACGCAGTATTTT. This encodes CAMDRGRRDTQYF. The chain uses TRBV21-1 and TRBJ2-3; the table calls TRBD1, which could not be checked here. TRBV21-1 is recorded as a pseudogene. The CDR3 is 13 residues long.

The V gene is TRBV6-1, the J gene TRBJ2-3; 8 nucleotides line up with TRBD2. The CDR3 is 14 amino acids. Germline loops: CDR1 MNHNS, CDR2 SASEGT. V shed 10 bases and J 1 base; nucleotides not matched to a gene: 7. In DNA form, the CDR3 reads TGTGCCACCTCAGCGGGGGAAGGCACAGATACGCAGTATTTT. Protein product: CATSAGEGTDTQYF.

This clone was seen once. The chain joins TRBV6-5 to TRBJ2-7, with D tentatively TRBD2 (6 bases). Germline-derived CDR1 and CDR2 are MNHEY and SVGAGI. The length of the CDR3 is 14 residues. Trimming removed 0 bases at V and 2 bases at J, with 8 bases between. The chain's CDR3 is CASSYSRGPYEQYF. DNA of the CDR3: TGTGCCAGCAGTTACTCGCGGGGTCCCTACGAGCAGTACTTC.

V is TRBV5-1 and J is TRBJ2-1; D is unclear. CDR3 size: 13 residues. V lost 4 bases and J 6 bases, leaving 11 bases between the germline ends. Germline V gene lookup returns CDR1 SGHRS and CDR2 YFSETQ. The CDR3 spells CASSPQPANEQFF. CDR3 sequence (DNA): TGCGCCAGCAGCCCACAGCCGGCCAATGAGCAGTTCTTC.

The chain carries TRBV4-1 and TRBJ2-3; a possible D gene is TRBD1 (5 bases). This CDR3 is 19 amino acids long. Germline assignment: CDR1 MGHRA and CDR2 YSYEKL. Trimming left V 1 base short and J 2 bases short, with 22 bases between. As DNA, the CDR3 is TGCGCCAGCAGCCAAGTCGGGCCTCGACAGCCAAACACCACAGATACGCAGTATTTT. Protein sequence: CASSQVGPRQPNTTDTQYF.

The V call is TRBV7-6, the J call TRBJ2-7; TRBD1 agrees at 10 bases. The CDR3 has 17 residues. Germline lookup yields CDR1 SGHVS and CDR2 FNYEAQ. After removal of 4 bases from V and 0 bases from J, the junction contained 9 bases not matched to a gene. The DNA for the CDR3 is TGTGCCAGCAGCTCAGACAGGGGGCCGGCAGGCTCCTACGAGCAGTACTTC. This sequence encodes CASSSDRGPAGSYEQYF.

The rearrangement uses TRBV7-2 and TRBJ2-7; D gene unclear. The CDR3 has 14 residues. The V and J ends lost 8 bases and 2 bases respectively, with 16 bases between them. Germline V gene data show CDR1 as SGHTA and CDR2 as FQGNSA. CDR3 in DNA: TGTGCCAGCGCCCCTGGCATAAACCCCTACGAGCAGTACTTC. Translated, it gives CASAPGINPYEQYF.

The chain recombines TRBV27 with TRBJ2-6; 10 positions agree with TRBD1. Germline CDR1 is MNHEY and CDR2 is SMNVEV (reference sequence). V trimming: 2 bases; J trimming: 0 bases; junction bases outside the gene matches: 10. The CDR3 is 20 amino acids. CDR3 sequence (DNA): TGTGCCAGCAGTTTACACCCCGGACAGGGGGGATACTCTGGGGCCAACGTCCTGACTTTC. Translated, it gives CASSLHPGQGGYSGANVLTF.

This clone was counted a single time. The rearrangement uses TRBV28 and TRBJ2-3; D unclear. V shed 9 bases and J shed 3 bases, with 13 bases lying between them. There are 13 residues in the CDR3. Looked up from germline, CDR1 is MDHEN and CDR2 is SYDVKM. The chain's CDR3 is CASFSLRTDTQYF. The CDR3 DNA is TGTGCCAGTTTCTCCTTGAGGACAGATACGCAGTATTTT.

This clone was recorded a few times. CDR3 region: CASSLREGAGSGYTF. CDR3 DNA: TGTGCCAGCTCACTCCGAGAGGGGGCAGGGTCTGGCTACACCTTC. The chain uses TRBV18 and TRBJ1-2, with TRBD1 matching 7 bases. Trimming took 4 bases from V and 7 from J; bases not matched to a gene: 12. This CDR3 has 15 residues. Germline V lookup: CDR1 KGHSH, CDR2 LQKENI. Combining the CDR3 with reference TRBV18 and TRBJ1-2 gives the whole variable domain NAGVMQNPRHLVRRRGQEARLRCSPMKGHSHVYWYRQLPEEGLKFMVYLQKENIIDESGMPKERFSAEFPKEGPSILRIQQVVRGDSAAYFCASSLREGAGSGYTFGSGTRLTVV.